This paragraph covers one TCR beta chain sequence. Participant age was roughly 18 to 100 years, and participants resided in 25 or so US areas. Assignments of participants to cohorts depended upon their own reported clinical history. The entry originates in a study of blood T cell repertoires in COVID-19. The repertoire was sequenced with immunoSEQ multiplex PCR; TCRdb's copy has only in-frame clones and lacks some. The sample lists 150,000 to 250,000 clones, roughly four fifths seen once, with about an eighth in the top ten. V lost 1 base to trimming and J lost 6 bases, with 18 bases between them. CDR1 and CDR2 (germline): KGHSY, FQNENV. The CDR3 extends over 16 amino acids.

Sequences were obtained from PBMCs or T cells enriched from blood (not recorded which). The chain uses TRBV16 and TRBJ1-2, with D unclear. The clonotype was recovered from a man aged 40-55 years who had recovered from COVID-19. CDR3 protein: CASSQWRSRPSDGYTF. In DNA form, the CDR3 reads TGTGCCAGCAGCCAATGGCGCTCCCGGCCCAGCGATGGCTACACCTTC.